This TCR beta chain is drawn from a study of cytomegalovirus exposure and HLA in healthy donors. Study results and limitations: Across donors, presence/absence analyses took sequencing depth to be roughly uniform. Per a later analysis, 15,000 to 20,000 TCR beta sequences showed association with HLA alleles at 0.05 false discovery rate. Reports indicate that TCR beta sequences accurately predicted the HLA-A and HLA-B alleles of most subjects.

This CDR3 is 13 amino acids long. Between the trimmed V and J ends, which lost 0 bases and 6 bases, there was a span of 8 bases. CDR1 and CDR2 from the germline V gene are MNHEY and SVGAGI. Concerning this clone itself: What it recognizes is unknown.

The PCR employed 60 Vbeta primers together with 13 Jbeta primers. Under the authors' procedure: A later analysis counted 80 million or so unique TCR beta chains, some 12 million shared. Only in-frame clones appear in the TCRdb table, and some are missing; sequencing was by immunoSEQ multiplex PCR. D and trimming come from the DNA, and the V and J calls and clone size come from that table. This table holds 130,000 to 150,000 clones, roughly four fifths found once. The TCR comes from a woman in her 50s in good health and CMV-seronegative. This chain links TRBV6-5 with TRBJ1-1, with a tentative D call TRBD1 (6 bases). Material for sequencing was PBMCs. The CDR3 DNA reads TGTGCCAGCAGTTACTCCAGGGGACCTGAAGCTTTCTTT. Its translation is CASSYSRGPEAFF.